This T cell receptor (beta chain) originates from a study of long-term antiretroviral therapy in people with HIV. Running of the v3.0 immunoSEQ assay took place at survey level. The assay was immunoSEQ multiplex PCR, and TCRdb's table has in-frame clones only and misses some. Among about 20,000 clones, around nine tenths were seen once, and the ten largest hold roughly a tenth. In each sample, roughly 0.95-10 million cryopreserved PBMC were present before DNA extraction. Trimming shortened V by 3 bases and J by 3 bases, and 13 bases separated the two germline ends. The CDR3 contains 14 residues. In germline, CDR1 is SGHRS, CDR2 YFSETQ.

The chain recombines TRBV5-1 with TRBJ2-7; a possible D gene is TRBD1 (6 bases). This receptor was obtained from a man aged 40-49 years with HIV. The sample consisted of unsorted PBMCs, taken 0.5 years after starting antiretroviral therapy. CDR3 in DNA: TGCGCCAGCAGCTGGGGGCACGGGGACTACGAGCAGTACTTC. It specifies CASSWGHGDYEQYF.